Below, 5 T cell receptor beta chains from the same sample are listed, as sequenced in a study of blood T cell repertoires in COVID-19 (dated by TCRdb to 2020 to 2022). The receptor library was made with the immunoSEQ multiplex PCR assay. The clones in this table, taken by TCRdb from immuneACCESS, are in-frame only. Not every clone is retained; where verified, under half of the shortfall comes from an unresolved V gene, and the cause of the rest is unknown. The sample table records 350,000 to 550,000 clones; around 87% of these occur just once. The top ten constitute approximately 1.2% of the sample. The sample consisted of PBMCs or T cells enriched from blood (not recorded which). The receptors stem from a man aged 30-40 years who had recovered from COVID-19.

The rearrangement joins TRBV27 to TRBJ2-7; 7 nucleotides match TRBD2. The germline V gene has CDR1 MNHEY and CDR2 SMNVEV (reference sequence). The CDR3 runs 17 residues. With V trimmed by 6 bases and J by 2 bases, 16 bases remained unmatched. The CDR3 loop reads CASSSSMRASGAYEQYF. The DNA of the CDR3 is TGTGCCAGCAGCTCTTCTATGAGAGCCAGCGGGGCCTACGAGCAGTACTTC.

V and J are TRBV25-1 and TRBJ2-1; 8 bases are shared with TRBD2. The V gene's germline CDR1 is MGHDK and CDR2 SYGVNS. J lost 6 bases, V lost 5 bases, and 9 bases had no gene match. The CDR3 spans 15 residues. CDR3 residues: CASSLRRGTSNEQFF. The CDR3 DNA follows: TGTGCCAGCAGTCTACGGAGGGGGACTAGCAATGAGCAGTTCTTC.

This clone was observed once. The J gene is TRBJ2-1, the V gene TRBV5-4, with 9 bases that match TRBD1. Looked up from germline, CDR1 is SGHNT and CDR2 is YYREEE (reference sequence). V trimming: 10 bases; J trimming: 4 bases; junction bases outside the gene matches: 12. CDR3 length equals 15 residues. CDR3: CAGTLETGGYNEQFF. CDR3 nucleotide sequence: TGTGCCGGTACTCTTGAGACAGGGGGATACAATGAGCAGTTCTTC.

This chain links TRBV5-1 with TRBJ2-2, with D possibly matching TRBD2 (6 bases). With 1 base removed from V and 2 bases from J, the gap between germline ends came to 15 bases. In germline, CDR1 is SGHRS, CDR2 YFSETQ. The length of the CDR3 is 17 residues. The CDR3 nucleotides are TGCGCCAGCAGCTTGAACCCCGGGAGCGCTAACACCGGGGAGCTGTTTTTT. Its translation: CASSLNPGSANTGELFF.

The CDR3 sequence: CATSGDTLHEQYF. The DNA of the CDR3 is TGTGCCACCTCAGGGGACACCCTCCACGAGCAGTACTTC. The genes are TRBV28 and TRBJ2-7; D possibly corresponds to TRBD1 (6 bases). The CDR3 has 13 amino acids. V gave up 10 bases and J gave up 5 bases, with 18 bases separating them. Per germline, CDR1 MDHEN and CDR2 SYDVKM.